The clone carrying this T cell receptor (beta chain) was observed at least ten times. Its antigen is still unknown. The data are from a study of blood T cells in healthy people across ages. General study points: In long-lived donors, naive CD4+ cell counts and diversity exceeded those of aged donors.

Germline V gene data show CDR1 as LNHDA and CDR2 as SQIVND (reference sequence). V shed 6 bases and J shed 10 bases, with 9 bases lying between them. The CDR3 extends over 11 amino acids. A J-beta primer mix and a sample-barcoded 5' primer were used in a second PCR of about 6 to 12 cycles. TCRdb recomputed calls from the 5' RACE reads with MiXCR, one row per CDR3 protein. This sample has about 700,000 distinct CDR3 sequences, with less than 40% found just once. This TCR derives from a woman older than 75 in good health. The sequencing input was blood. This chain connects TRBV19 to TRBJ2-2, with a tentative D call TRBD2 (6 bases). CDR3 protein: CASRWEAELFF. The CDR3 nucleotides are TGTGCCAGTAGATGGGAGGCGGAGCTGTTTTTT.